The source of this T cell receptor beta chain is a study of blood T cell repertoires in COVID-19. Study-wide background: Material from acute and convalescent COVID-19 was sourced from the United States, Italy and Spain.

Authors' analysis steps: Counts of nucleated cells, estimated from reference gene primer amplification, were obtained. Profiled with immunoSEQ multiplex PCR; TCRdb holds only in-frame clones, not every one. That table supplies the V and J calls and clone size; D and trimming were determined from the DNA. The sample includes over 200,000 clones, over 70% seen only once; the top ten take around 3.4%. Unmatched junction bases numbered 8, after V lost 3 bases and J lost 4 bases. Germline-derived CDR1 and CDR2 are LGHNA and YSLEER. The CDR3 sequence is 15 residues long. The chain has TRBV4-3 and TRBJ2-7; 8 bases align to TRBD1. The sequence derives from a woman aged 80 or older with acute or convalescent COVID-19. Source material: peripheral blood. The CDR3 bases are TGCGCCAGCAGCCATGTAGGACAGGGTGGTTACGAGCAGTACTTC. It translates to CASSHVGQGGYEQYF.